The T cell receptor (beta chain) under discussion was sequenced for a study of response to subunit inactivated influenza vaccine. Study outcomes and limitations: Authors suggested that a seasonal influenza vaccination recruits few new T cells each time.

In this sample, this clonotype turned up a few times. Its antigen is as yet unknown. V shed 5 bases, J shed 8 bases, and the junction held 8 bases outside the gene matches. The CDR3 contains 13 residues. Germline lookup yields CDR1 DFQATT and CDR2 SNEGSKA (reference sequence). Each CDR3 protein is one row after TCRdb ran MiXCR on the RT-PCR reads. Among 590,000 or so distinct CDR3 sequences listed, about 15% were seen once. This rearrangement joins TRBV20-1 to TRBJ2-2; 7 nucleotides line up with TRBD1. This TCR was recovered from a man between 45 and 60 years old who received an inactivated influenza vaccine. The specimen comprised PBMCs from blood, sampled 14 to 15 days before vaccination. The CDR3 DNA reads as TGCAGTGCTGTAACAGGGGTGGCAGGGGAGCTGTTTTTT. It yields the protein CSAVTGVAGELFF.